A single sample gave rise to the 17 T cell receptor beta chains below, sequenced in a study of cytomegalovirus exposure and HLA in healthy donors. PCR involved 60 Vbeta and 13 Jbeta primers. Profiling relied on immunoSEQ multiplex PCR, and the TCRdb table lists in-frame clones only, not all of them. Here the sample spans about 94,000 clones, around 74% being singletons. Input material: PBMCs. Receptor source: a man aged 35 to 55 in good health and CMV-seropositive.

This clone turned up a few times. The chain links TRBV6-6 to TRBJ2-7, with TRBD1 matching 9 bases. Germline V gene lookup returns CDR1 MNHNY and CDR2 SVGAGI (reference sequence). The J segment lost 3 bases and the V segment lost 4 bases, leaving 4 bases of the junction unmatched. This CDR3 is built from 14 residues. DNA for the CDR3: TGTGCCAGCAGTTCCGGGACAGGGCTCTACGAGCAGTACTTC. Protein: CASSSGTGLYEQYF.

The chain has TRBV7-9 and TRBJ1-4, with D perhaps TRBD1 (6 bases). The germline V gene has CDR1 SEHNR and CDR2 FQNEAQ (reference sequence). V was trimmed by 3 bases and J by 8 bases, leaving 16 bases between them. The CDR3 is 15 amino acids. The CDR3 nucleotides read TGTGCCAGCAGCTTCTCGGGGGAGGGGGACGAAAAACTGTTTTTT. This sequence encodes CASSFSGEGDEKLFF.

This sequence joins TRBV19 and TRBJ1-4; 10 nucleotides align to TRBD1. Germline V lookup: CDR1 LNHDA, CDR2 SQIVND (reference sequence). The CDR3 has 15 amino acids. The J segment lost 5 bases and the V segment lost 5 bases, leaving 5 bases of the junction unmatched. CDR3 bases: TGTGCCAGTAGTCCTTCGACAGGGGGCAATGAAAAACTGTTTTTT. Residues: CASSPSTGGNEKLFF.

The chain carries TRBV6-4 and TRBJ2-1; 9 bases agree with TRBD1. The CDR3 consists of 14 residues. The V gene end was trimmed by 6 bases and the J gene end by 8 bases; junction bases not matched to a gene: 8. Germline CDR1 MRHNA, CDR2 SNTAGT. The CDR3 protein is CASSDRGKVHEQFF. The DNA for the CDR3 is TGTGCCAGCAGCGACAGGGGGAAGGTCCATGAGCAGTTCTTC.

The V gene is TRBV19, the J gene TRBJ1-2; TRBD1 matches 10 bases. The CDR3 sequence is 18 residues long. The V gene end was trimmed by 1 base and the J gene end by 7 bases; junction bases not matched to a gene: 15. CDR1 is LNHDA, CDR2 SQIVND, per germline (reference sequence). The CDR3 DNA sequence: TGTGCCAGTAGTATAGGAGGGGACAGGGGCCCTACTTGGGGTGGCTACACCTTC. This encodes CASSIGGDRGPTWGGYTF.

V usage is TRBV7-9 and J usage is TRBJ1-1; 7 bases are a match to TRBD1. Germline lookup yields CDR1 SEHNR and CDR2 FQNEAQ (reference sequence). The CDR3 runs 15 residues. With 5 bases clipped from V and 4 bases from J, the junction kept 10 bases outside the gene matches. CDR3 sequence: CASSRTGDRSTEAFF. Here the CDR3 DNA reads TGTGCCAGCAGCCGAACAGGGGATCGGAGCACTGAAGCTTTCTTT.

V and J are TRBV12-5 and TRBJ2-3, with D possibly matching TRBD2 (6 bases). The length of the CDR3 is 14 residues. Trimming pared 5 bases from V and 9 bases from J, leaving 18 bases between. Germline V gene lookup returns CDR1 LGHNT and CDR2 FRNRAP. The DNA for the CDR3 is TGTGCTAGTGGTGACCGCGGGGCCCGTGGGACGCAGTATTTT. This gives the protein CASGDRGARGTQYF. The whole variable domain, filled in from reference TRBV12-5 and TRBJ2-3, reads DARVTQTPRHKVTEMGQEVTMRCQPILGHNTVFWYRQTMMQGLELLAYFRNRAPLDDSGMPKDRFSAEMPDATLATLKIQPSEPRDSAVYFCASGDRGARGTQYFGPGTRLTVL.

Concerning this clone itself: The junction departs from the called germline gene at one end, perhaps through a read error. Written as DNA, the CDR3 is TGTGCTAGCAGCTTAAGGCCTAGCGGGAGATTCTCCTACAATGAGCAGTTCTTC. Protein: CASSLRPSGRFSYNEQFF. The chain couples TRBV7-7 to TRBJ2-1, with 10 nucleotides matching TRBD2. The CDR3 extends over 18 amino acids. Germline V CDR1 and CDR2: SSHAT, FNYEAQ (reference sequence).

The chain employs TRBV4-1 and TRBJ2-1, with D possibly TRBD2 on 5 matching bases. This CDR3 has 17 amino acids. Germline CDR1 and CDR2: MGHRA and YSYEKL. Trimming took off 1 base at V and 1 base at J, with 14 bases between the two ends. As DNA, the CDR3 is TGCGCCAGCAGCCAAGTGGATCTTGGACTGTCCTACAATGAGCAGTTCTTC. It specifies CASSQVDLGLSYNEQFF.

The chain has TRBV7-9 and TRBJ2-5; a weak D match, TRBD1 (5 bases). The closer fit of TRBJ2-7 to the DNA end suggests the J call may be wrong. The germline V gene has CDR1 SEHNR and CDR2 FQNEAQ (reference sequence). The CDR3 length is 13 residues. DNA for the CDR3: TGTGCCAGCAGCTTAAACCCGCAGGGCGAGCAGTACTTC. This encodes CASSLNPQGEQYF.

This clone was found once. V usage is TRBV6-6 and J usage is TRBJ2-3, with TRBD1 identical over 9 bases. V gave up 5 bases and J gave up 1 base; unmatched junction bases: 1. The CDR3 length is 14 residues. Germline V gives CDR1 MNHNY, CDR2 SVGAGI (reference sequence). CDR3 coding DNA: TGTGCCAGCAGTCGGGACAGGGGCACAGATACGCAGTATTTT. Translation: CASSRDRGTDTQYF.

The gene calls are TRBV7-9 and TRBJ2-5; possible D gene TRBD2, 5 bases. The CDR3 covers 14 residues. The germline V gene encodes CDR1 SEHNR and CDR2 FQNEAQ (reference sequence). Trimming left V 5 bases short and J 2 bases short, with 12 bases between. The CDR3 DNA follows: TGTGCCAGCAGCCAGAGAGGCGGGCAAGAGACCCAGTACTTC. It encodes CASSQRGGQETQYF.

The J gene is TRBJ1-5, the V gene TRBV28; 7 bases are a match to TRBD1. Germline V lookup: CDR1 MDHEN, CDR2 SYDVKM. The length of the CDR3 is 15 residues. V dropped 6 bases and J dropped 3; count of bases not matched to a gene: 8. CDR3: CASRRQGLSNQPQHF. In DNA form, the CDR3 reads TGTGCCAGCAGACGACAGGGCCTCTCCAATCAGCCCCAGCATTTT.

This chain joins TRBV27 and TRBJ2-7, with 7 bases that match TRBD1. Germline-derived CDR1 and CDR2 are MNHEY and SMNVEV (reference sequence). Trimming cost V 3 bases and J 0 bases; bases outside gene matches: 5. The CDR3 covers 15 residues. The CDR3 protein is CASSFSRGPSYEQYF. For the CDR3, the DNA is TGTGCCAGCAGTTTTAGTAGGGGGCCCTCCTACGAGCAGTACTTC.

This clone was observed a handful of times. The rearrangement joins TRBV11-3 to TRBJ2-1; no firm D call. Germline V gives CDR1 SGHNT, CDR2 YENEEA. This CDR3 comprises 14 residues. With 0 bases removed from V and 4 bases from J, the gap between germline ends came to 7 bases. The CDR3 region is CASSLDPSYNEQFF. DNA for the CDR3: TGTGCCAGCAGCTTAGATCCGAGTTACAATGAGCAGTTCTTC.

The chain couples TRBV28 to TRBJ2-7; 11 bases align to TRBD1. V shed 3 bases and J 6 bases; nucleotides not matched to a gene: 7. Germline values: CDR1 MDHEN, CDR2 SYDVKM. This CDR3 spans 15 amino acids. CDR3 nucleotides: TGTGCCAGCAGTTTGACCGGGACAGGGGGACTCGAGCAGTACTTC. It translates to CASSLTGTGGLEQYF.

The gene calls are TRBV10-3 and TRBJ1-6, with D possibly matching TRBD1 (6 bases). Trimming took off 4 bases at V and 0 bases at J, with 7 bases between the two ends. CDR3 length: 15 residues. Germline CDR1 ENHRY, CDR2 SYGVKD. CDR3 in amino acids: CAISVDSSYNSPLHF. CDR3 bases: TGTGCCATCAGTGTGGACAGCTCCTATAATTCACCCCTCCACTTT.